The rows below give T cell receptor beta chains drawn from one sample of a study of T cells in localized non-small cell lung cancer. The assay was immunoSEQ multiplex PCR, and TCRdb's table has in-frame clones only and misses some. The table lists over 1,000 clones, about two fifths of them singletons, with 7.5% to 10% in the top ten. Sequenced material: lung tumor tissue, taken before any cancer treatment. The receptors come from a woman aged 35-75 years with stage I lung adenocarcinoma. Each CDR3 is given without its conserved first and last residue. Fields, in order: V gene, J gene, D gene, CDR3 protein. A D gene is named only where the DNA matches it firmly.

v_call: TRBV19; j_call: TRBJ1-1; d_call: NA; cdr3_aa: ASSIWAATEAF
v_call: TRBV29-1; j_call: TRBJ1-4; d_call: NA; cdr3_aa: SVAGTTNEKLF
v_call: TRBV11-3; j_call: TRBJ2-1; d_call: TRBD2; cdr3_aa: ASSFREGLDEQF
v_call: TRBV14; j_call: TRBJ2-1; d_call: NA; cdr3_aa: ASSQDSPYNEQF
v_call: TRBV29-1; j_call: TRBJ1-3; d_call: TRBD1; cdr3_aa: SAGTGMGNGNTIY
v_call: TRBV6-4; j_call: TRBJ1-3; d_call: NA; cdr3_aa: AISGSNTIY
v_call: TRBV10-1; j_call: TRBJ1-2; d_call: NA; cdr3_aa: ASSEDTREGYT
v_call: TRBV11-3; j_call: TRBJ2-1; d_call: TRBD2; cdr3_aa: ASSISGLLYNEQF
v_call: TRBV10-2; j_call: TRBJ1-1; d_call: NA; cdr3_aa: ASSAANTEAF
v_call: TRBV30; j_call: TRBJ1-5; d_call: TRBD1; cdr3_aa: AWSVQGNQPQH
v_call: TRBV11-3; j_call: TRBJ1-4; d_call: TRBD1; cdr3_aa: ASSVRRTGDEKLF
v_call: TRBV6-8; j_call: TRBJ2-1; d_call: TRBD2; cdr3_aa: ASGGGEGEQF
v_call: TRBV19; j_call: TRBJ1-3; d_call: NA; cdr3_aa: ASSRSRSRSGNTIY
v_call: TRBV6-8; j_call: TRBJ1-1; d_call: NA; cdr3_aa: ASTLLRGGRGTEAF
v_call: TRBV9; j_call: TRBJ2-7; d_call: NA; cdr3_aa: ASSVVPSSYEQY
v_call: TRBV18; j_call: TRBJ2-5; d_call: NA; cdr3_aa: ASSPRTVASQETQY
v_call: TRBV6-8; j_call: TRBJ2-3; d_call: TRBD2; cdr3_aa: ASSAGLADTDTQY
v_call: TRBV11-3; j_call: TRBJ2-7; d_call: TRBD1; cdr3_aa: ASSAQDRAGFEQY
v_call: TRBV6-8; j_call: TRBJ1-6; d_call: TRBD1; cdr3_aa: ASRLTGESNSPLH
v_call: TRBV9; j_call: TRBJ2-3; d_call: NA; cdr3_aa: ASSLALGTDTQY
v_call: TRBV6-8; j_call: TRBJ1-1; d_call: TRBD1; cdr3_aa: ASTDRVTEAF
v_call: TRBV14; j_call: TRBJ1-4; d_call: NA; cdr3_aa: ASSRSYNEKLF
v_call: TRBV9; j_call: TRBJ1-1; d_call: NA; cdr3_aa: ASSVGGDAEAF
v_call: TRBV6-8; j_call: TRBJ2-2; d_call: NA; cdr3_aa: ASGAGTNTGELF
v_call: TRBV14; j_call: TRBJ2-5; d_call: TRBD2; cdr3_aa: ASSRAAGEQETQY
v_call: TRBV6-8; j_call: TRBJ2-3; d_call: TRBD1; cdr3_aa: ASSEVTGGLDTQY
v_call: TRBV29-1; j_call: TRBJ1-2; d_call: TRBD1; cdr3_aa: SVEGDRGYGYT
v_call: TRBV18; j_call: TRBJ1-2; d_call: NA; cdr3_aa: ASSPKGSDNYGYT
v_call: TRBV7-5; j_call: TRBJ1-1; d_call: NA; cdr3_aa: ASSLVVGMIRHTEAF
v_call: TRBV29-1; j_call: TRBJ2-5; d_call: TRBD2; cdr3_aa: SVALAGIETQY
v_call: TRBV11-3; j_call: TRBJ2-7; d_call: NA; cdr3_aa: ASSPRDYTYEQY
v_call: TRBV18; j_call: TRBJ1-5; d_call: NA; cdr3_aa: ASSTGLSNQPQH
v_call: TRBV30; j_call: TRBJ1-1; d_call: NA; cdr3_aa: AWSVQIEAF
v_call: TRBV9; j_call: TRBJ2-1; d_call: NA; cdr3_aa: ASSVGGSYVNEQF
v_call: TRBV12-5; j_call: TRBJ2-1; d_call: TRBD1; cdr3_aa: ASGARTGASYNEQF
v_call: TRBV19; j_call: TRBJ2-3; d_call: TRBD1; cdr3_aa: ASRGQASTDTQY
v_call: TRBV6-8; j_call: TRBJ1-4; d_call: NA; cdr3_aa: ASSVGQGSEKLF
v_call: TRBV12-5; j_call: TRBJ1-2; d_call: NA; cdr3_aa: ASIRTEDGYT
v_call: TRBV30; j_call: TRBJ2-2; d_call: TRBD2; cdr3_aa: AWSDTPLTSGHNTGELF
v_call: TRBV9; j_call: TRBJ1-4; d_call: NA; cdr3_aa: ASSVGRLDEKLF
v_call: TRBV4-1; j_call: TRBJ1-5; d_call: TRBD1; cdr3_aa: ATSDRGNQPQH
v_call: TRBV9; j_call: TRBJ2-7; d_call: NA; cdr3_aa: ASSVDGSYEQY
v_call: TRBV5-1; j_call: TRBJ2-3; d_call: TRBD1; cdr3_aa: ASSSSKSWDRGTDTQY
v_call: TRBV6-8; j_call: TRBJ2-5; d_call: NA; cdr3_aa: ASSSGPDRSAQY
v_call: TRBV4-1; j_call: TRBJ1-2; d_call: NA; cdr3_aa: ASSQPANYGYT
v_call: TRBV15; j_call: TRBJ1-1; d_call: NA; cdr3_aa: ATSRGLVGTEAF
v_call: TRBV6-8; j_call: TRBJ1-1; d_call: NA; cdr3_aa: ASSPPTGMNTEAF
v_call: TRBV10-3; j_call: TRBJ1-5; d_call: NA; cdr3_aa: AISEEGASNQPQH
v_call: TRBV9; j_call: TRBJ1-2; d_call: TRBD1; cdr3_aa: ASSEQQGLYYGYT